This TCR beta chain was recorded in a study of blood T cell repertoires in COVID-19. Across the study: The United States, Italy and Spain provided the acute and convalescent COVID-19 samples.

Per the original methods: Estimates of nucleated cell counts were drawn from the amplification of reference gene primers. Generated by immunoSEQ multiplex PCR, the TCRdb table keeps only in-frame clones and is missing some. V, J and clone size derive from that table, while D and trimming were established from the DNA sequence. The sample consists of roughly 200,000 clones, approximately 90% of them appearing once. CDR3 size: 16 residues. Germline CDR1 and CDR2: SGHKS and YYEKEE (reference sequence). Losses at the gene ends were 2 bases for V and 10 bases for J; bases not matched to a gene: 12. The V and J genes are TRBV5-5 and TRBJ1-6; 7 nucleotides match TRBD1. Material for sequencing was peripheral blood. The source is a middle-aged man with acute or convalescent COVID-19. The CDR3 region has the DNA TGTGCCAGCAGCTTCTCCCCCACAGGGGACGGGTCACCCCTCCACTTT. It is translated as CASSFSPTGDGSPLHF. Full variable domain (missing parts from reference TRBV5-5 and TRBJ1-6): DAGVTQSPTHLIKTRGQQVTLRCSPISGHKSVSWYQQVLGQGPQFIFQYYEKEERGRGNFPDRFSARQFPNYSSELNVNALLLGDSALYLCASSFSPTGDGSPLHFGNGTRLTVT.